These 20 T cell receptor beta chains originate from one sample sequenced in a study of T cell responses to AZD1222 COVID-19 vaccine. Sequencing used immunoSEQ multiplex PCR; TCRdb keeps in-frame clones, though not all of them. This table holds under 140,000 clones, about 90% found once. The material was peripheral blood, obtained 28 days after the second AZD1222 dose. These receptors were taken from an adult who received the AZD1222 COVID-19 vaccine.

The chain employs TRBV3-1 (or the pseudogene TRBV3-2) and TRBJ2-6; TRBD2 might be the D (5 bases). Trimming stripped 3 bases from V and 2 bases from J, with 5 bases between. From germline, CDR1 is LGHDT and CDR2 YNNKEL (reference sequence). The CDR3 runs to 14 residues. CDR3 sequence: CASSHGAGANVLTF. CDR3 in DNA: TGTGCCAGCAGCCACGGGGCTGGGGCCAACGTCCTGACTTTC.

The count of this clone is one. The chain has TRBV27 and TRBJ2-7, with 7 bases aligning to TRBD1. After removal of 5 bases from V and 4 bases from J, the junction contained 14 bases not matched to a gene. CDR3 length: 16 amino acids. CDR1 is MNHEY and CDR2 is SMNVEV in the germline V gene (reference sequence). The DNA of the CDR3 is TGTGCCAGCAGTGGGTCAGGGGGTGGTTTTAGGTACGAGCAGTACTTC. Translation: CASSGSGGGFRYEQYF.

The chain has TRBV3-1 (or the pseudogene TRBV3-2) and TRBJ2-5; 7 bases line up with TRBD2. With V trimmed by 4 bases and J by 7 bases, 6 bases remained unmatched. Germline CDR1 reads LGHDT; CDR2 reads YNNKEL (reference sequence). The CDR3 is 13 residues long. The CDR3 bases are TGTGCCAGCAGCCGCGGGGGACCCGCGACCCAGTACTTC. It yields the protein CASSRGGPATQYF.

The chain uses TRBV5-1 and TRBJ1-1, with unresolved D. Germline assignment: CDR1 SGHRS and CDR2 YFSETQ. V gave up 0 bases and J gave up 6 bases, with 18 bases separating them. The CDR3 length is 16 residues. CDR3 region: CASSLGVRQDRAEAFF. The CDR3 DNA reads as TGCGCCAGCAGCTTGGGGGTCCGGCAGGATCGTGCTGAAGCTTTCTTT. The whole variable domain, remainder taken from reference TRBV5-1 and TRBJ1-1, is KAGVTQTPRYLIKTRGQQVTLSCSPISGHRSVSWYQQTPGQGLQFLFEYFSETQRNKGNFPGRFSGRQFSNSRSEMNVSTLELGDSALYLCASSLGVRQDRAEAFFGQGTRLTVV.

This chain connects TRBV5-6 to TRBJ1-1, with D possibly TRBD1 on 5 matching bases. V lost 0 bases to trimming and J lost 8 bases, with 17 bases between them. The germline V gene has CDR1 SGHDT and CDR2 YYEEEE. The CDR3 has 15 residues. CDR3 in amino acids: CASSLGAGWGEEAFF. The CDR3 DNA reads TGTGCCAGCAGCTTGGGAGCGGGATGGGGCGAGGAAGCTTTCTTT.

This clone was counted only a few times. V is TRBV1 and J is TRBJ2-7. TRBV1 is a pseudogene. This CDR3 has 11 residues. The CDR3, as DNA: TGCACCAGCAGCCTCTCCTACGAGCAGTACTTC. Translation gives CTSSLSYEQYF.

The V gene is TRBV7-2, the J gene TRBJ1-6; D remains unclear. The V and J ends lost 4 bases and 9 bases respectively, with 13 bases between them. The CDR3 has 14 residues. Germline CDR1 SGHTA, CDR2 FQGNSA. The chain's CDR3 is CASSSDWAGSPLHF. In DNA, the CDR3 is TGTGCCAGCAGCTCGGACTGGGCGGGTTCACCCCTCCACTTT.

This clone has a handful of counts. The V gene is TRBV27, the J gene TRBJ1-5; 10 bases line up with TRBD1. With V trimmed by 2 bases and J by 1 base, 8 bases remained unmatched. Looked up from germline, CDR1 is MNHEY and CDR2 is SMNVEV (reference sequence). The CDR3 totals 18 residues. The CDR3 reads CASSLAGQGTRSNQPQHF. The CDR3 bases are TGTGCCAGCAGTTTAGCGGGACAGGGGACAAGGAGCAATCAGCCCCAGCATTTT.

This clone was seen once. V gene TRBV19 combines with J gene TRBJ1-5, with D unclear. The CDR3 sequence is 16 residues long. Trimming stripped 2 bases from V and 4 bases from J, with 15 bases between. Germline loops: CDR1 LNHDA, CDR2 SQIVND (reference sequence). In nucleotides, the CDR3 is TGTGCCAGTAGTATAACGTGGGTTCGGGTAAATCAGCCCCAGCATTTT. Translation gives CASSITWVRVNQPQHF.

The V and J genes are TRBV7-9 and TRBJ1-6; possible D gene TRBD1, 6 bases. V lost 5 bases to trimming and J lost 4 bases, with 15 bases between them. This CDR3 spans 16 amino acids. Per the germline V gene, CDR1 is SEHNR and CDR2 is FQNEAQ (reference sequence). The CDR3 DNA reads TGTGCCAGCAGCGGTCCGACAGGAATTTATAATTCACCCCTCCACTTT. This sequence encodes CASSGPTGIYNSPLHF.

The chain links TRBV6-5 to TRBJ2-3; 8 bases are a match to TRBD1. V shed 10 bases, J shed 3 bases, and the junction held 3 bases outside the gene matches. The CDR3 has 12 amino acids. Germline CDR1 and CDR2: MNHEY and SVGAGI. This chain's CDR3 is CATTGVTDTQYF. The CDR3 nucleotides read TGTGCCACGACAGGGGTAACAGATACGCAGTATTTT.

This clone has a single count. The chain combines TRBV24-1 with TRBJ2-1; TRBD2 aligns across 8 bases. Germline lookup yields CDR1 KGHDR and CDR2 SFDVKD. The length of the CDR3 is 13 residues. V was clipped by 5 bases and J by 15 bases; unmatched bases: 11. The DNA of the CDR3 is TGTGCCACCAGTGGATTGGCGGGAGGCCCCCCGTTCTTC. Translation gives CATSGLAGGPPFF.

This rearrangement joins TRBV3-1 (or the pseudogene TRBV3-2) to TRBJ2-7; 11 bases are a match to TRBD2. Looked up from germline, CDR1 is LGHDT and CDR2 is YNNKEL (reference sequence). Losses at the gene ends were 3 bases for V and 1 base for J; bases not matched to a gene: 2. There are 15 residues in the CDR3. The CDR3 loop is CASSQGLAESYEQYF. The CDR3 DNA sequence: TGTGCCAGCAGCCAGGGACTAGCGGAGTCCTACGAGCAGTACTTC.

This clone was seen a single time. The chain joins TRBV6-5 to TRBJ2-5, with unresolved D. Germline V gives CDR1 MNHEY, CDR2 SVGAGI. Trimming left V 9 bases short and J 5 bases short, with 10 bases between. CDR3 length: 11 amino acids. CDR3 sequence reads: CASRELETQYF. The CDR3 DNA sequence: TGTGCCAGTCGTGAGCTTGAGACCCAGTACTTC.

This clone occurred once. The chain employs TRBV5-1 and TRBJ2-3, with 10 bases aligning to TRBD2. Germline CDR1 is SGHRS and CDR2 is YFSETQ. The CDR3 is 19 residues long. After removal of 4 bases from V and 3 bases from J, the junction contained 17 bases not matched to a gene. This chain's CDR3 is CASSPRPAGGTSATDTQYF. CDR3 DNA: TGCGCCAGCAGCCCGAGACCTGCCGGTGGGACTAGCGCGACAGATACGCAGTATTTT.

The V call is TRBV30, the J call TRBJ1-3; no clear D. V was trimmed by 3 bases and J by 2 bases, leaving 14 bases between them. This CDR3 contains 15 residues. Germline V CDR1 and CDR2: GTSNPN, SVGIG (reference sequence). This chain's CDR3 is CAWSRGNQAGNTIYF. The CDR3 coding sequence is TGTGCCTGGAGCCGAGGTAATCAGGCTGGAAACACCATATATTTT.

The V gene is TRBV18, the J gene TRBJ2-3; the D is unclear. V lost 3 bases to trimming and J lost 5 bases, with 15 bases between them. This CDR3 is 15 amino acids long. Germline V CDR1 and CDR2: KGHSH, LQKENI. CDR3 nucleotide sequence: TGTGCCAGCTCACCGACGACGCTTGAAGTAGATACGCAGTATTTT. Its translation is CASSPTTLEVDTQYF.

V usage is TRBV27 and J usage is TRBJ1-6; D ambiguous. CDR1 and CDR2 from the germline V gene are MNHEY and SMNVEV (reference sequence). V was cut by 2 bases and J by 10 bases, with 9 bases left in between. The CDR3 runs to 13 residues. For the CDR3, the DNA is TGTGCCAGCAGTTTAAGGGCGAGATCACCCCTCCACTTT. This sequence encodes CASSLRARSPLHF.

This chain connects TRBV27 to TRBJ1-2, with 8 bases aligning to TRBD1. The V gene's germline CDR1 is MNHEY and CDR2 SMNVEV (reference sequence). J gave up 8 bases and V 2 bases, and 7 bases lay outside the gene matches. The CDR3 has 14 amino acids. The CDR3 loop is CASSLQGARKGYTF. CDR3 bases: TGTGCCAGCAGTTTACAGGGGGCGCGGAAAGGCTACACCTTC.

CDR3: CASSRGGAQETQYF. The DNA for the CDR3 is TGTGCCAGCAGCCGCGGCGGGGCCCAAGAGACCCAGTACTTC. This chain joins TRBV7-7 and TRBJ2-5; the D gene is possibly TRBD2 (6 bases). V was clipped by 5 bases and J by 1 base, with 11 bases between them. Germline values: CDR1 SSHAT, CDR2 FNYEAQ (reference sequence). The CDR3 runs 14 residues.